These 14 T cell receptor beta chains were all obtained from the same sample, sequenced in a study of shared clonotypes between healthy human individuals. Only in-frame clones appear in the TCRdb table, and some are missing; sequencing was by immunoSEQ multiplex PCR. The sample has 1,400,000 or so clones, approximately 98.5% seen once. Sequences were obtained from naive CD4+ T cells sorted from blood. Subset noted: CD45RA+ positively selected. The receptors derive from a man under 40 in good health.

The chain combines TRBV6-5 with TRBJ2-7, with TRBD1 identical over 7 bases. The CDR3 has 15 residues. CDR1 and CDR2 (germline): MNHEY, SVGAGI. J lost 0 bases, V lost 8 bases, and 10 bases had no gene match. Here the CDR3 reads CASSRGAGGSYEQYF. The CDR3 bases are TGTGCCAGCTCCAGGGGTGCAGGGGGCTCCTACGAGCAGTACTTC.

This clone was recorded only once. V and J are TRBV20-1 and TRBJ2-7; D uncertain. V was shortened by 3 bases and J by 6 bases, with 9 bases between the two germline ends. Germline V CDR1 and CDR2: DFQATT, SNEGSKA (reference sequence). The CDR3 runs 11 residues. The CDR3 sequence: CSASEASEQYF. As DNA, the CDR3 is TGCAGTGCTAGTGAGGCCTCCGAGCAGTACTTC.

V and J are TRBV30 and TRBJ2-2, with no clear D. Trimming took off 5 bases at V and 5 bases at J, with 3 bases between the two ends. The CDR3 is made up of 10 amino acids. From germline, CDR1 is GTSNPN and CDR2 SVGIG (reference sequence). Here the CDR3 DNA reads TGTGCCTGGGAAACCGGGGAGCTGTTTTTT. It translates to CAWETGELFF.

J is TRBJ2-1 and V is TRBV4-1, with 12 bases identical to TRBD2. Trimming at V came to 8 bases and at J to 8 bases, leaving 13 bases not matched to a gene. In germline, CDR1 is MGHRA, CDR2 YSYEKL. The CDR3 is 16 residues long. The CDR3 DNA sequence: TGCGCCAGCTCGACCCGCGAGACTAGCGGGAGTGATGAGCAGTTCTTC. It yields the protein CASSTRETSGSDEQFF.

The CDR3 DNA follows: TGTGCCAGCAGTGATCCTCGGACAGGGGGCTTGGACCAGTACTTC. Its translation is CASSDPRTGGLDQYF. The chain has TRBV25-1 and TRBJ2-5; TRBD1 agrees at 11 bases. The CDR3 is 15 residues long. V dropped 3 bases and J dropped 10; count of bases not matched to a gene: 10. CDR1 and CDR2 from the germline V gene are MGHDK and SYGVNS.

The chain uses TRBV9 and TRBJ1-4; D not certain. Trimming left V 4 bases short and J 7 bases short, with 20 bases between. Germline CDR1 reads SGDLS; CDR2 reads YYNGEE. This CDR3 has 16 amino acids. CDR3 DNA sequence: TGTGCCAGCAGCCTTCGGGTGGGAACGCCTGGTGAAAAACTGTTTTTT. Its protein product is CASSLRVGTPGEKLFF.

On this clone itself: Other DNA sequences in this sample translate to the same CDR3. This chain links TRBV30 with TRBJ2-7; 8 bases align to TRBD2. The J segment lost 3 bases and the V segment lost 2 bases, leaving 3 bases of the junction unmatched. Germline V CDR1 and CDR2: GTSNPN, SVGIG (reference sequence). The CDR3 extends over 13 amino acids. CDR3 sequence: CAWSPSGSYEQYF. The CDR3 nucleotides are TGTGCCTGGAGTCCGAGCGGGAGCTACGAGCAGTACTTC.

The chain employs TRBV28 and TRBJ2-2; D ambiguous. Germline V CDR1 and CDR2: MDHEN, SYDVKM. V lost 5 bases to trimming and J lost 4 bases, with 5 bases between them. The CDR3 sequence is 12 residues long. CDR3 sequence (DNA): TGTGCCAGCAGTCGGCTCACCGGGGAGCTGTTTTTT. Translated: CASSRLTGELFF.

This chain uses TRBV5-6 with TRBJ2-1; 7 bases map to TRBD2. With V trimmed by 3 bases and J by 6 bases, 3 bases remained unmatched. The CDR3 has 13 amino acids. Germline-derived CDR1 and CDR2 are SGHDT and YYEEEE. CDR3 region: CASSWASGNEQFF. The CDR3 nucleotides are TGTGCCAGCAGCTGGGCTAGCGGCAATGAGCAGTTCTTC.

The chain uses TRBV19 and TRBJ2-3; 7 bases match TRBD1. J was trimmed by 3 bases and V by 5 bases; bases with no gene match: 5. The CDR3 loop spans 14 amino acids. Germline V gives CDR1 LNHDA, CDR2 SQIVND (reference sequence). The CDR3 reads CASSDDRATDTQYF. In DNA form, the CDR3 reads TGTGCCAGTAGTGATGACAGGGCTACAGATACGCAGTATTTT. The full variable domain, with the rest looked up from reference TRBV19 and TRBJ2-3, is DGGITQSPKYLFRKEGQNVTLSCEQNLNHDAMYWYRQDPGQGLRLIYYSQIVNDFQKGDIAEGYSVSREKKESFPLTVTSAQKNPTAFYLCASSDDRATDTQYFGPGTRLTVL.

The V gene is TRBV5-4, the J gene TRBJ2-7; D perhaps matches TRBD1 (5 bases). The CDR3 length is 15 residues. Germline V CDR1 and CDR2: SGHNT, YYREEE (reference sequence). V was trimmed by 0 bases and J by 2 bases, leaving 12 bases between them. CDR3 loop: CASSLGGHETYEQYF. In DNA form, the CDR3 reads TGTGCCAGCAGCTTGGGTGGACATGAGACCTACGAGCAGTACTTC.

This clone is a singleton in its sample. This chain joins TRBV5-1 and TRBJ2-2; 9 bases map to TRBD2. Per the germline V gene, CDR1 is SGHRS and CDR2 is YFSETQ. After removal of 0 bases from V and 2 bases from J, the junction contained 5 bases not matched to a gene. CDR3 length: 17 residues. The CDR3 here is CASSLARLAENTGELFF. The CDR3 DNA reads TGCGCCAGCAGCTTGGCTCGACTAGCGGAAAACACCGGGGAGCTGTTTTTT.

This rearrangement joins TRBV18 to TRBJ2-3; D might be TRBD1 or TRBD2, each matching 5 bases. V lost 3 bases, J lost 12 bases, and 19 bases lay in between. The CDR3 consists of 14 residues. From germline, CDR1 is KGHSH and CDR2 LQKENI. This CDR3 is CASSPLPRSGRQYF. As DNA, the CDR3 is TGTGCCAGCTCACCGCTACCAAGGTCGGGACGACAGTATTTT.

The CDR3 protein is CASSVLGSRDTGELFF. The CDR3 DNA follows: TGTGCCAGCAGCGTTCTAGGAAGCCGCGACACCGGGGAGCTGTTTTTT. The chain carries TRBV9 and TRBJ2-2; D call uncertain. The CDR3 covers 16 residues. The germline gives CDR1 SGDLS, CDR2 YYNGEE. Trimming removed 2 bases at V and 3 bases at J, with 14 bases between.